This T cell receptor beta chain was profiled in a study of cytomegalovirus exposure and HLA in healthy donors. Looking at the study overall: Of roughly 360 genotyped donors, roughly 81% grouped in the Caucasian-associated ancestry cluster.

This CDR3 comprises 14 residues. V was clipped by 0 bases and J by 6 bases, with 6 bases between them. Per the germline V gene, CDR1 is MNHEY and CDR2 is SMNVEV (reference sequence). PCR amplification relied on 60 Vbeta primers (plus 13 Jbeta primers). Clones were sequenced by immunoSEQ multiplex PCR, and TCRdb holds only the in-frame ones, with some missing. The sample carries about 170,000 clones, 73% recorded once. Sequencing input: PBMCs. This chain links TRBV27 with TRBJ1-6; tentative D call: TRBD1 (6 bases). The TCR originated in a woman between 18 and 30 years old in good health and CMV-seropositive. The CDR3 sequence: CASSLSDSNSPLHF. DNA for the CDR3: TGTGCCAGCAGTTTATCGGACAGTAATTCACCCCTCCACTTT.